A selection of T cell receptor beta chains follows, all from one sample in a study of blood T cell repertoires in COVID-19. TCRdb's copy holds only in-frame clones and misses some; the assay was immunoSEQ multiplex PCR. Of about 400,000 clones in the sample, about 87% were seen once. Sequencing was performed on PBMCs or T cells enriched from blood (not recorded which). Receptor source: a man aged 35-49 years in a cohort exposed to, infected with or recovered from COVID-19 (not recorded which). Each CDR3 is given with its conserved first and last residue. Fields, in order: CDR3 protein, CDR3 DNA, V gene, D gene, clone size, J gene. The D gene is left open where the match is weak. The size of a clone is reported for some rows only, either as once, few or many, or as a class for expanded clones.

cdr3_aa: CASSPGLARYEQYF; cdr3_nt: TGTGCCAGCTCCCCCGGACTAGCGAGGTACGAGCAGTACTTC; v_call: TRBV2; d_call: TRBD2; clone_size: few; j_call: TRBJ2-7
cdr3_aa: CASSYSLTGAGNEQFF; cdr3_nt: TGTGCCAGCAGTTACTCTTTAACGGGAGCAGGGAATGAGCAGTTCTTC; v_call: TRBV6-6; d_call: NA; clone_size: NA; j_call: TRBJ2-1
cdr3_aa: CASSIRGRSGHSNQPQHF; cdr3_nt: TGTGCCAGTAGTATACGTGGAAGGTCAGGCCATAGCAATCAGCCCCAGCATTTT; v_call: TRBV19; d_call: NA; clone_size: NA; j_call: TRBJ1-5
cdr3_aa: CASSLDRDFSYNEQFF; cdr3_nt: TGCGCCAGCAGCTTGGACCGGGACTTCTCCTACAATGAGCAGTTCTTC; v_call: TRBV5-1; d_call: NA; clone_size: NA; j_call: TRBJ2-1
cdr3_aa: CASKQSGASPEVTQYF; cdr3_nt: TGTGCCAGCAAACAAAGCGGGGCTAGCCCCGAAGTTACGCAGTATTTT; v_call: TRBV4-2; d_call: TRBD2; clone_size: NA; j_call: TRBJ2-3
cdr3_aa: CATSRDRDRVQPQHF; cdr3_nt: TGTGCCACCAGCAGAGATCGGGATAGGGTCCAGCCCCAGCATTTT; v_call: TRBV15; d_call: NA; clone_size: once; j_call: TRBJ1-5
cdr3_aa: CASSETGFYYGYTF; cdr3_nt: TGTGCCAGCAGCGAGACAGGGTTTTACTATGGCTACACCTTC; v_call: TRBV7-9; d_call: TRBD1; clone_size: once; j_call: TRBJ1-2
cdr3_aa: CASTTGAKETQYF; cdr3_nt: TGTGCCAGCACGACAGGCGCGAAAGAGACCCAGTACTTC; v_call: TRBV18; d_call: NA; clone_size: NA; j_call: TRBJ2-5
cdr3_aa: CASRFGGGRNSPLHF; cdr3_nt: TGTGCCAGCCGATTCGGGGGGGGAAGGAATTCACCCCTCCACTTT; v_call: TRBV3-1/TRBV3-2; d_call: NA; clone_size: NA; j_call: TRBJ1-6
cdr3_aa: CASSLSGQPELFF; cdr3_nt: TGTGCCAGCAGTTTATCCGGACAGCCGGAACTGTTTTTT; v_call: TRBV28; d_call: NA; clone_size: NA; j_call: TRBJ1-4
cdr3_aa: CASSPLAGPRDTEAFF; cdr3_nt: TGCGCCAGCAGCCCGTTAGCCGGGCCGAGGGACACTGAAGCTTTCTTT; v_call: TRBV5-1; d_call: NA; clone_size: NA; j_call: TRBJ1-1
cdr3_aa: CASSYLGTSSNYGYTF; cdr3_nt: TGTGCCAGCAGTTACCTCGGGACTTCCAGCAACTATGGCTACACCTTC; v_call: TRBV6-5; d_call: NA; clone_size: NA; j_call: TRBJ1-2
cdr3_aa: CAWNRGYEQYF; cdr3_nt: TGTGCCTGGAACAGGGGTTACGAGCAGTACTTC; v_call: TRBV30; d_call: TRBD1; clone_size: NA; j_call: TRBJ2-7
cdr3_aa: CASSGTGVEQYF; cdr3_nt: TGTGCCAGTTCTGGGACAGGGGTCGAGCAGTACTTC; v_call: TRBV27; d_call: TRBD1; clone_size: NA; j_call: TRBJ2-7
cdr3_aa: CASSQTGTVGYEQYF; cdr3_nt: TGCGCCAGCAGCCAAACCGGGACAGTGGGCTACGAGCAGTACTTC; v_call: TRBV4-1; d_call: TRBD1; clone_size: once; j_call: TRBJ2-7
cdr3_aa: CASSLAGQTMNTEAFF; cdr3_nt: TGCGCCAGCAGCTTGGCGGGACAGACAATGAACACTGAAGCTTTCTTT; v_call: TRBV5-1; d_call: TRBD1; clone_size: once; j_call: TRBJ1-1
cdr3_aa: CASSLRGLAGTYNEQFF; cdr3_nt: TGTGCCAGCAGCCTCCGCGGACTAGCGGGCACCTACAATGAGCAGTTCTTC; v_call: TRBV9; d_call: TRBD2; clone_size: NA; j_call: TRBJ2-1
cdr3_aa: CASSLAGSGASYNEQFF; cdr3_nt: TGTGCCAGCAGCTTAGCCGGTAGCGGGGCTTCCTACAATGAGCAGTTCTTC; v_call: TRBV7-2; d_call: TRBD2; clone_size: few; j_call: TRBJ2-1
cdr3_aa: CASSSYQTGSPEAFF; cdr3_nt: TGCGCCAGCAGCTCTTATCAAACAGGGAGCCCCGAAGCTTTCTTT; v_call: TRBV5-1; d_call: NA; clone_size: NA; j_call: TRBJ1-1
cdr3_aa: CASYSGRAWDIQYF; cdr3_nt: TGTGCCAGCTACAGCGGGAGGGCCTGGGACATTCAGTACTTC; v_call: TRBV3-1/TRBV3-2; d_call: TRBD2; clone_size: NA; j_call: TRBJ2-4
cdr3_aa: CASSTDRGRNQPQHF; cdr3_nt: TGTGCCAGCAGTACGGACAGGGGGCGAAATCAGCCCCAGCATTTT; v_call: TRBV2; d_call: TRBD1; clone_size: NA; j_call: TRBJ1-5
cdr3_aa: CATKTGSSYEQYF; cdr3_nt: TGTGCCACCAAGACAGGGAGCTCCTACGAGCAGTACTTC; v_call: TRBV15; d_call: TRBD1; clone_size: NA; j_call: TRBJ2-7
cdr3_aa: CASSERTGNPLDDGYTF; cdr3_nt: TGCGCCAGCAGTGAGAGAACAGGGAATCCCCTTGACGATGGCTACACCTTC; v_call: TRBV10-1; d_call: NA; clone_size: NA; j_call: TRBJ1-2
cdr3_aa: CASRLSNTGELFF; cdr3_nt: TGTGCCAGCAGACTTAGTAACACCGGGGAGCTGTTTTTT; v_call: TRBV28; d_call: NA; clone_size: NA; j_call: TRBJ2-2
cdr3_aa: CSASATRDYREPPNEQYF; cdr3_nt: TGCAGTGCTAGTGCGACGCGGGACTATCGGGAACCGCCGAACGAGCAGTACTTC; v_call: TRBV20-1; d_call: TRBD2; clone_size: NA; j_call: TRBJ2-7
cdr3_aa: CASSFSGFTGELFF; cdr3_nt: TGTGCCAGCAGTTTCTCAGGGTTCACCGGGGAGCTGTTTTTT; v_call: TRBV7-3; d_call: NA; clone_size: NA; j_call: TRBJ2-2
cdr3_aa: CASSEIPGMGTEAFF; cdr3_nt: TGCGCCAGCAGCGAAATACCAGGGATGGGCACTGAAGCTTTCTTT; v_call: TRBV4-1; d_call: NA; clone_size: NA; j_call: TRBJ1-1
cdr3_aa: CASSNRGTGGAGDEQYF; cdr3_nt: TGTGCCAGCAGTAACCGGGGGACAGGGGGCGCCGGGGACGAGCAGTACTTC; v_call: TRBV27; d_call: TRBD1; clone_size: NA; j_call: TRBJ2-7